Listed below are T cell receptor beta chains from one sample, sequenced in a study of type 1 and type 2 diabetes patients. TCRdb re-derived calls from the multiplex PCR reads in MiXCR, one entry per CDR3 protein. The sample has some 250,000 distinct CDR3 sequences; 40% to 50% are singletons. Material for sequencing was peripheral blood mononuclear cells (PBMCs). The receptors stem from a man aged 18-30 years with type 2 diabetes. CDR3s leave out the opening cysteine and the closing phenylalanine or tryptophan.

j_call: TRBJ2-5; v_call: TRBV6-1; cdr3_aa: ATKKTAQETQY
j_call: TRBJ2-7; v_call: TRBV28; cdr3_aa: ASNVGRGWEQY
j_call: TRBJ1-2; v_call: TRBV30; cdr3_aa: AYRRGGYT
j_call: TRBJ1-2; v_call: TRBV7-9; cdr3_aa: ASSLAESGYT
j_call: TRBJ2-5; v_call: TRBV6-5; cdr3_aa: ASSYDRVQETQY
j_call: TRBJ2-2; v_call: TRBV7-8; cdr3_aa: ASSLLVSAGELF
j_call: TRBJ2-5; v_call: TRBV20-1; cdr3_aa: SASPGMETQY
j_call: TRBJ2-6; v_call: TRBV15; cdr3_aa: ATKGKGQGANVLT
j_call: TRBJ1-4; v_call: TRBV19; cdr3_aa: ASSLTTGYEKLF
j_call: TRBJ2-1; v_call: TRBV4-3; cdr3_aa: ASSQAIQTGTYNEQF
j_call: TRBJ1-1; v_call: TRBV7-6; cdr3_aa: ASSLSPGSNTEAF
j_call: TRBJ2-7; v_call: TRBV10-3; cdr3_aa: ATSDLAGQEQY
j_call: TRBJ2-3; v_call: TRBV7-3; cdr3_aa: ASSIESYNTDTQY
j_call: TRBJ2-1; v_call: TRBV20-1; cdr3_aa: SARADPSYNEQF
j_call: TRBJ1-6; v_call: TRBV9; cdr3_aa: ASSVESRNGSPLH
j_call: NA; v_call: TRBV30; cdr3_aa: AWSISGRETQY
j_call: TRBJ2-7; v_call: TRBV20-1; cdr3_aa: SATTGASYEQY
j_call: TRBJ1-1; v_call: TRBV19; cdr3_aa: ASMGQTNTEAF
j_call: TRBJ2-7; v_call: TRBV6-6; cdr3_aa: ASSYDGQGAREQY
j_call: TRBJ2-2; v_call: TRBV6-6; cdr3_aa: ASSYSLTSGTFTGELF
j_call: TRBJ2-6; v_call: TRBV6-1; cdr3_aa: ASRMTGLNSGANVLT
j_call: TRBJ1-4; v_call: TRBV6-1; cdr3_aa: ASSELRGSGEKLF
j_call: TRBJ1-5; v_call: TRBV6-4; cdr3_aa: ASSDSGSRTGDQPQH
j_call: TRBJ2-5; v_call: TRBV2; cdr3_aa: ASRETVLGETQY
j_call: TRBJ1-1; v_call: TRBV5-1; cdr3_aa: ASSLVAGSTEAF
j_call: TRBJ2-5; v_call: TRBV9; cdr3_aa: ASSVEGGQGGVWETQY
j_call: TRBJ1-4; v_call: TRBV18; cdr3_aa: ASSPQGVEKLF